These 32 T cell receptor beta chains share one sample of origin, sequenced in a study of T cell changes during pregnancy in multiple sclerosis. Data came from immunoSEQ multiplex PCR; TCRdb stores just in-frame clones and leaves some out. Among approximately 100,000 clones listed, 80% to 95% were seen once. The sequences come from peripheral blood, collected after pregnancy. These receptors were taken from a female donor with multiple sclerosis, enrolled in a pregnancy study.

The rearrangement links TRBV2 to TRBJ1-1, with unresolved D. The CDR3 is made up of 11 amino acids. Trimming removed 7 bases at V and 4 bases at J, with 7 bases between. The V gene's germline CDR1 is SNHLY and CDR2 FYNNEI. DNA of the CDR3: TGTGCCAGCAAGGAGGGCACTGAAGCTTTCTTT. The encoded protein is CASKEGTEAFF.

Notes on this clone: The CDR3 does not end in the conserved phenylalanine or tryptophan, so this is likely a read error. Because the CDR3's place on the DNA is in doubt, the DNA is left out and the CDR3 is given as listed by TCRdb. This sequence joins TRBV7-9 and TRBJ1-3. Germline V gene sequence: CDR1 SEHNR, CDR2 FQNEAQ (reference sequence). A total of 13 residues make up the CDR3, ends included. CDR3 sequence reads: CASSPNLEVPVNL.

CDR3 region: CASSSEGVLWDEQYF. CDR3 sequence (DNA): TGTGCCAGCAGCTCAGAGGGGGTATTGTGGGACGAGCAGTACTTC. V is TRBV7-9 and J is TRBJ2-7; D may be TRBD1 (6 bases). The CDR3 length is 15 residues. CDR1 and CDR2 from the germline V gene are SEHNR and FQNEAQ (reference sequence). V was pared by 4 bases and J by 5 bases, with 18 bases between.

The rearrangement links TRBV15 to TRBJ1-2; 8 positions match TRBD1. Germline CDR1 reads LNHNV; CDR2 reads YYDKDF (reference sequence). The CDR3 loop spans 15 amino acids. The V and J ends lost 0 bases and 4 bases, in that order; junction bases with no gene match: 4. The DNA for the CDR3 is TGTGCCACCAGCAGAGATTCAGGGACAGGCTATGGCTACACCTTC. Its protein product is CATSRDSGTGYGYTF.

The CDR3 bases are TGTGCCAGCAGTTTATGGGTAACCCGGGACAGAGGAGATACGCAGTATTTT. Translated, it gives CASSLWVTRDRGDTQYF. V usage is TRBV27 and J usage is TRBJ2-3; 7 positions agree with TRBD1. This CDR3 spans 17 amino acids. J gave up 5 bases and V 1 base, and 12 bases lay outside the gene matches. Per the germline V gene, CDR1 is MNHEY and CDR2 is SMNVEV (reference sequence).

The chain has TRBV9 and TRBJ2-7; a weak D match, TRBD1 (6 bases). V lost 3 bases, J lost 0 bases, and 13 bases lay in between. CDR3 length: 15 residues. The germline gives CDR1 SGDLS, CDR2 YYNGEE. CDR3 region: CASSAEQGFSYEQYF. DNA for the CDR3: TGTGCCAGCAGCGCCGAACAGGGTTTCTCCTACGAGCAGTACTTC.

This chain connects TRBV7-9 to TRBJ2-3; maybe TRBD2 (5 bases). Germline CDR1 is SEHNR and CDR2 is FQNEAQ (reference sequence). The ends were cut back, 2 bases at V and 5 bases at J, with 8 bases in the middle. The CDR3 spans 13 residues. The DNA for the CDR3 is TGTGCCAGCAGCTTAAACAGCGGAGATACGCAGTATTTT. Protein product: CASSLNSGDTQYF.

The chain uses TRBV6-1 and TRBJ1-2; D may be TRBD1 (6 bases). The V gene's germline CDR1 is MNHNS and CDR2 SASEGT. V was cut by 5 bases and J by 4 bases, with 17 bases left in between. There are 15 residues in the CDR3. The CDR3 is CASSLTGKVIYGYTF. In DNA form, the CDR3 reads TGTGCCAGCAGTCTAACAGGGAAAGTGATCTATGGCTACACCTTC.

The rearrangement links TRBV30 to TRBJ2-1; maybe TRBD1 (6 bases). The CDR3 length is 15 residues. From germline, CDR1 is GTSNPN and CDR2 SVGIG (reference sequence). The germline V and J ends were trimmed by 3 bases and 11 bases, with 23 bases remaining between them. The CDR3 nucleotides read TGTGCCTGGAGCTTAGACAGGCTGATCAGTTCAAAGCAGTTCTTC. This translates into CAWSLDRLISSKQFF.

The CDR3 sequence: CASSLGATDTQYF. The CDR3 region has the DNA TGTGCCAGCAGCTTAGGGGCCACAGATACGCAGTATTTT. This rearrangement joins TRBV11-3 to TRBJ2-3; no definite D call. This CDR3 contains 13 residues. V was trimmed by 1 base and J by 2 bases, leaving 4 bases between them. Looked up from germline, CDR1 is SGHNT and CDR2 is YENEEA.

The CDR3 loop is CASSTRDRDRLFF. For the CDR3, the DNA is TGTGCCAGTAGTACTCGGGACAGGGACCGACTGTTTTTT. The chain recombines TRBV19 with TRBJ1-4, with TRBD1 matching 9 bases. Germline V gene lookup returns CDR1 LNHDA and CDR2 SQIVND (reference sequence). The CDR3 contains 13 residues. J lost 13 bases, V lost 4 bases, and 7 bases had no gene match. The full variable domain, in which reference TRBV19 and TRBJ1-4 provide the parts outside the CDR3, is DGGITQSPKYLFRKEGQNVTLSCEQNLNHDAMYWYRQDPGQGLRLIYYSQIVNDFQKGDIAEGYSVSREKKESFPLTVTSAQKNPTAFYLCASSTRDRDRLFFGSGTQLSVL.

V and J are TRBV27 and TRBJ2-3; no clear D gene. Germline V lookup: CDR1 MNHEY, CDR2 SMNVEV (reference sequence). With 6 bases removed from V and 1 base from J, the gap between germline ends came to 8 bases. This CDR3 is built from 13 residues. The CDR3 loop reads CASSLYGTDTQYF. DNA of the CDR3: TGTGCCAGCAGCCTCTATGGCACAGATACGCAGTATTTT.

The chain has TRBV9 and TRBJ2-1; TRBD1 aligns across 8 bases. The junction had 7 bases not matched to a gene; V was cut back by 3 bases and J by 5 bases. Germline CDR1 SGDLS, CDR2 YYNGEE. The CDR3 runs to 15 residues. The CDR3 spells CASSERTGNDNEQFF. CDR3 nucleotides: TGTGCCAGCAGCGAGAGGACAGGGAACGACAATGAGCAGTTCTTC.

This clone showed up just once. V gene TRBV27 combines with J gene TRBJ2-3; TRBD2 agrees at 7 bases. With V trimmed by 6 bases and J by 6 bases, 6 bases remained unmatched. CDR1 is MNHEY, CDR2 SMNVEV, per germline (reference sequence). The CDR3 spans 13 residues. CDR3 sequence (DNA): TGTGCCAGCAGAAGGACTAGAGGTGATACGCAGTATTTT. Translated: CASRRTRGDTQYF.

V and J are TRBV19 and TRBJ2-2; no clear D. Germline V gives CDR1 LNHDA, CDR2 SQIVND (reference sequence). V lost 4 bases and J 6 bases, leaving 9 bases between the germline ends. The CDR3 is 13 residues long. Written as DNA, the CDR3 is TGTGCCAGTAGTAATAGTTCTCCCGGGGAGCTGTTTTTT. Residues: CASSNSSPGELFF. The variable domain in full, with the rest retrieved from reference TRBV19 and TRBJ2-2, is DGGITQSPKYLFRKEGQNVTLSCEQNLNHDAMYWYRQDPGQGLRLIYYSQIVNDFQKGDIAEGYSVSREKKESFPLTVTSAQKNPTAFYLCASSNSSPGELFFGEGSRLTVL.

This clone was detected once. The rearrangement links TRBV7-9 to TRBJ1-4, with D uncertain. The length of the CDR3 is 15 residues. The germline V gene encodes CDR1 SEHNR and CDR2 FQNEAQ (reference sequence). With 5 bases removed from V and 4 bases from J, the gap between germline ends came to 14 bases. The CDR3 reads CASSPWLANNEKLFF. The CDR3 bases are TGTGCCAGCAGCCCCTGGTTGGCCAATAATGAAAAACTGTTTTTT. Full variable domain (outside the CDR3, taken from reference TRBV7-9 and TRBJ1-4): DTGVSQNPRHKITKRGQNVTFRCDPISEHNRLYWYRQTLGQGPEFLTYFQNEAQLEKSRLLSDRFSAERPKGSFSTLEIQRTEQGDSAMYLCASSPWLANNEKLFFGSGTQLSVL.

This clone was seen once. V and J are TRBV7-2 and TRBJ1-2, with 8 bases matching TRBD1. The V and J ends lost 5 bases and 4 bases, in that order; junction bases with no gene match: 3. The CDR3 is made up of 13 amino acids. The germline V gene has CDR1 SGHTA and CDR2 FQGNSA. The chain's CDR3 is CASSTDRAYGYTF. CDR3 sequence (DNA): TGTGCCAGCAGCACGGACAGGGCCTATGGCTACACCTTC. Drawing the rest from reference TRBV7-2 and TRBJ1-2, the complete variable domain is GAGVSQSPSNKVTEKGKDVELRCDPISGHTALYWYRQSLGQGLEFLIYFQGNSAPDKSGLPSDRFSAERTGGSVSTLTIQRTQQEDSAVYLCASSTDRAYGYTFGSGTRLTVV.

This chain connects TRBV7-3 to TRBJ1-2; D remains unclear. V was shortened by 3 bases and J by 7 bases, with 12 bases between the two germline ends. In germline, CDR1 is SGHTA, CDR2 FQGTGA. The CDR3 is 13 amino acids. CDR3 DNA: TGTGCCAGCAGCTTGAACCCGACGGGTGGCTACACCTTC. This gives the protein CASSLNPTGGYTF.

This chain links TRBV6-6 with TRBJ2-7, with TRBD1 matching over 10 bases. Germline CDR1 MNHNY, CDR2 SVGAGI (reference sequence). This CDR3 spans 15 amino acids. J gave up 2 bases and V 2 bases, and 3 bases lay outside the gene matches. The CDR3 protein is CASSYSGQGAYEQYF. The CDR3 nucleotides are TGTGCCAGCAGTTACAGCGGACAGGGGGCCTACGAGCAGTACTTC.

This chain's CDR3 is CASSQDGPGEANYGYTF. The CDR3 DNA sequence: TGCGCCAGCAGCCAAGATGGTCCAGGGGAAGCTAACTATGGCTACACCTTC. J is TRBJ1-2 and V is TRBV4-1; D possibly corresponds to TRBD1 (6 bases). Germline lookup yields CDR1 MGHRA and CDR2 YSYEKL. V was pared by 0 bases and J by 0 bases, with 14 bases between. The CDR3 spans 17 residues.

The rearrangement joins TRBV13 to TRBJ2-1, with 12 bases that match TRBD2. CDR3 length equals 18 residues. V dropped 7 bases and J dropped 0; count of bases not matched to a gene: 10. Germline values: CDR1 PRHDT, CDR2 FYEKMQ (reference sequence). DNA for the CDR3: TGTGCCAGCACACCTGACACTAGCGGGGGGAGCTCCTACAATGAGCAGTTCTTC. It yields the protein CASTPDTSGGSSYNEQFF.

The chain is built from TRBV5-4 and TRBJ1-1; D gene ambiguous. With 2 bases removed from V and 0 bases from J, the gap between germline ends came to 5 bases. From germline, CDR1 is SGHNT and CDR2 YYREEE (reference sequence). The CDR3 spans 13 residues. DNA of the CDR3: TGTGCCAGCAGCTTTAGTTTGAACACTGAAGCTTTCTTT. This translates into CASSFSLNTEAFF.

CDR3: CASTFRVMNTEAFF. CDR3 coding DNA: TGTGCCAGCACCTTCCGGGTAATGAACACTGAAGCTTTCTTT. This chain joins TRBV2 and TRBJ1-1; D is unclear. Germline CDR1 SNHLY, CDR2 FYNNEI. The CDR3 totals 14 residues. Between the trimmed V and J ends, which lost 7 bases and 0 bases, there was a span of 12 bases. Variable domain in full (rest from reference TRBV2 and TRBJ1-1): EPEVTQTPSHQVTQMGQEVILRCVPISNHLYFYWYRQILGQKVEFLVSFYNNEISEKSEIFDDQFSVERPDGSNFTLKIRSTKLEDSAMYFCASTFRVMNTEAFFGQGTRLTVV.

This clone was recorded once. An end of the junction differs from the germline gene, which may be a read error. This chain uses TRBV28 with TRBJ1-2; D call uncertain. The CDR3 runs to 14 residues. Per the germline V gene, CDR1 is MDHEN and CDR2 is SYDVKM. CDR3 region: CASRLGGINYGYTF. The CDR3 DNA reads TGTGCCAGCCGTTTAGGAGGGATTAACTATGGCTACACCTTC.

This clone was recorded only once. This chain uses TRBV15 with TRBJ2-3; a possible D gene is TRBD2 (5 bases). CDR3 length equals 15 residues. Trimming removed 3 bases from V and 0 bases from J, with 10 bases in between. From germline, CDR1 is LNHNV and CDR2 YYDKDF (reference sequence). The CDR3 DNA reads TGTGCCACCAGCAGCAGGACTGGTAGCACAGATACGCAGTATTTT. Translation gives CATSSRTGSTDTQYF.

The V call is TRBV4-1, the J call TRBJ2-3; no clear D. With 4 bases removed from V and 2 bases from J, the gap between germline ends came to 13 bases. CDR1 MGHRA and CDR2 YSYEKL come from the germline V gene. The CDR3 is 15 residues long. The CDR3 spells CASSPADFFTDTQYF. CDR3 coding DNA: TGCGCCAGCAGCCCCGCCGACTTTTTCACAGATACGCAGTATTTT.

CDR3 DNA sequence: TGTGCCACCAGCTCTGGCGGGGGGGCCTACGAGCAGTACTTC. Translated: CATSSGGGAYEQYF. This chain uses TRBV15 with TRBJ2-7; 9 bases fit TRBD2. There are 14 residues in the CDR3. The junction had 4 bases not matched to a gene; V was cut back by 5 bases and J by 2 bases. CDR1 is LNHNV, CDR2 YYDKDF, per germline (reference sequence).

The chain joins TRBV13 to TRBJ2-7; 7 bases map to TRBD1. The CDR3 is 14 residues long. Losses at the gene ends were 2 bases for V and 3 bases for J; bases not matched to a gene: 4. Germline V gives CDR1 PRHDT, CDR2 FYEKMQ (reference sequence). CDR3 nucleotides: TGTGCCAGCAGCTTACCGGGGACAGACTACGAGCAGTACTTC. Its translation is CASSLPGTDYEQYF.

This clone came up once. The chain's CDR3 is CASSEQGEIPTGELFF. CDR3 nucleotides: TGTGCCAGCAGTGAGCAGGGGGAGATTCCCACCGGGGAGCTGTTTTTT. This rearrangement joins TRBV6-1 to TRBJ2-2, with 7 bases matching TRBD1. The CDR3 consists of 16 residues. Germline V gene data show CDR1 as MNHNS and CDR2 as SASEGT. V gave up 3 bases and J gave up 4 bases; unmatched junction bases: 8.

The V call is TRBV15, the J call TRBJ1-2; the match to TRBD1 covers 8 bases. Germline-derived CDR1 and CDR2 are LNHNV and YYDKDF (reference sequence). This CDR3 region has 14 residues. The junction had 8 bases not matched to a gene; V was cut back by 3 bases and J by 8 bases. The CDR3 region is CATSSRTGPSGYTF. The CDR3 bases are TGTGCCACCAGCAGTCGGACAGGGCCGTCCGGCTACACCTTC.

This chain uses TRBV27 with TRBJ2-1; 11 positions match TRBD2. The trim removed 6 bases at V and 6 bases at J, leaving 7 bases unmatched. CDR1 is MNHEY and CDR2 is SMNVEV in the germline V gene (reference sequence). The CDR3 covers 15 residues. The CDR3 DNA is TGTGCCAGCAGAAATAGCGGGGGGGACCGCAATGAGCAGTTCTTC. It encodes CASRNSGGDRNEQFF.

The chain links TRBV5-4 to TRBJ1-6; a possible D gene is TRBD1 (5 bases). Per germline, CDR1 SGHNT and CDR2 YYREEE (reference sequence). CDR3 length: 13 amino acids. The germline V and J ends were trimmed by 6 bases and 7 bases, with 11 bases remaining between them. The CDR3 coding sequence is TGTGCCAGCAATCTCGGGGGGAATTCACCCCTCCACTTT. Amino acid sequence: CASNLGGNSPLHF.